Presented here are 19 T cell receptor beta chains from one specimen sequenced in a study of PD-L1 blockade in urothelial cancer. Clones were read by immunoSEQ multiplex PCR, and TCRdb kept only the in-frame ones, dropping some. The sample records tens of thousands of clones, about 82% being singletons. As for time point: pretreatment peripheral blood. The input for sequencing was PBMCs, taken around atezolizumab (anti-PD-L1) treatment. These receptors came from a man older than 75 with urothelial cancer.

This clone has just one count. The chain has TRBV18 and TRBJ1-3; D is unresolved. CDR1 is KGHSH, CDR2 LQKENI, per germline. The CDR3 has 16 residues. V was clipped by 1 base and J by 7 bases, with 17 bases between them. CDR3 amino acids: CASSPQRERRRNTIYF. DNA of the CDR3: TGTGCCAGCTCACCACAAAGGGAGAGGAGGCGGAACACCATATATTTT. Supplemented by reference TRBV18 and TRBJ1-3, the full variable domain reads NAGVMQNPRHLVRRRGQEARLRCSPMKGHSHVYWYRQLPEEGLKFMVYLQKENIIDESGMPKERFSAEFPKEGPSILRIQQVVRGDSAAYFCASSPQRERRRNTIYFGEGSWLTVV.

This clone is a singleton in its sample. This sequence joins TRBV7-2 and TRBJ2-5; 9 positions agree with TRBD2. Trimming cost V 1 base and J 5 bases; bases outside gene matches: 8. The CDR3 totals 16 residues. Germline assignment: CDR1 SGHTA and CDR2 FQGNSA. The DNA of the CDR3 is TGTGCCAGCAGCTTAGTAGCGGGGGTCCCCGGGGAGACCCAGTACTTC. This translates into CASSLVAGVPGETQYF.

In this sample, this clone turned up a few times. The J gene is TRBJ2-5, the V gene TRBV5-4, with TRBD2 matching 11 bases. Losses at the gene ends were 4 bases for V and 1 base for J; bases not matched to a gene: 3. The CDR3 runs 15 residues. The germline V gene has CDR1 SGHNT and CDR2 YYREEE (reference sequence). The CDR3, as DNA: TGTGCCAGCAGCCCCGGACTAGCGGGCCAAGAGACCCAGTACTTC. It yields the protein CASSPGLAGQETQYF.

This clone was recorded only once. This chain links TRBV19 with TRBJ2-7, with D unclear. CDR1 LNHDA and CDR2 SQIVND come from the germline V gene (reference sequence). The CDR3 covers 13 residues. The V end was cut by 9 bases, the J end by 6 bases, with 18 bases between. In DNA form, the CDR3 reads TGTGCCAGCGCTAACCAGCGACGGAGCGAGCAGTACTTC. Residues: CASANQRRSEQYF. Full variable domain (outside the CDR3, taken from reference TRBV19 and TRBJ2-7): DGGITQSPKYLFRKEGQNVTLSCEQNLNHDAMYWYRQDPGQGLRLIYYSQIVNDFQKGDIAEGYSVSREKKESFPLTVTSAQKNPTAFYLCASANQRRSEQYFGPGTRLTVT.

The rearrangement joins TRBV5-1 to TRBJ2-7, with 9 nucleotides matching TRBD2. V trimming: 6 bases; J trimming: 6 bases; junction bases outside the gene matches: 13. The CDR3 is 15 residues long. From germline, CDR1 is SGHRS and CDR2 YFSETQ. The CDR3 protein is CASKSGGNSYPEQYF. CDR3 sequence (DNA): TGCGCCAGCAAAAGCGGGGGGAACTCTTACCCCGAGCAGTACTTC.

The sample holds one count of this clone. The chain has TRBV6-1 and TRBJ2-1; 8 bases map to TRBD2. This CDR3 spans 18 amino acids. CDR1 and CDR2 from the germline V gene are MNHNS and SASEGT. Trimming at V came to 4 bases and at J to 6 bases, leaving 17 bases not matched to a gene. The CDR3 DNA reads TGTGCCAGCAGTGGGGCCGTGTTGCGGCTAGCGGGTTTCAATGAGCAGTTCTTC. As protein: CASSGAVLRLAGFNEQFF.

The J gene is TRBJ1-1, the V gene TRBV9; TRBD1 matches at 9 bases. The CDR3 spans 15 residues. Germline trimming cut 3 bases from V and 5 bases from J; bases unmatched to any gene: 8. Germline assignment: CDR1 SGDLS and CDR2 YYNGEE. CDR3 residues: CASSGPGTGMTEAFF. The CDR3 coding sequence is TGTGCCAGCAGCGGACCCGGGACAGGGATGACTGAAGCTTTCTTT. The whole variable domain, filled in from reference TRBV9 and TRBJ1-1, reads DSGVTQTPKHLITATGQRVTLRCSPRSGDLSVYWYQQSLDQGLQFLIQYYNGEERAKGNILERFSAQQFPDLHSELNLSSLELGDSALYFCASSGPGTGMTEAFFGQGTRLTVV.

The gene calls are TRBV7-2 and TRBJ2-3; 8 bases align to TRBD1. Germline V lookup: CDR1 SGHTA, CDR2 FQGNSA. Trimming took 4 bases from V and 1 from J; bases not matched to a gene: 7. The CDR3 spans 16 residues. The CDR3 is CASSSLGQGRTDTQYF. DNA for the CDR3: TGTGCCAGCAGCTCCCTAGGACAGGGACGCACAGATACGCAGTATTTT.

The chain links TRBV30 to TRBJ2-1; a possible D gene is TRBD2 (5 bases). V lost 0 bases and J 2 bases, leaving 11 bases between the germline ends. Germline assignment: CDR1 GTSNPN and CDR2 SVGIG (reference sequence). CDR3 length equals 15 residues. In nucleotides, the CDR3 is TGTGCCTGGAGTGTTGCCAGCGGTACCTACAATGAGCAGTTCTTC. It is translated as CAWSVASGTYNEQFF.

The rearrangement uses TRBV10-2 and TRBJ2-7; D gene ambiguous. The CDR3 is made up of 15 amino acids. The germline CDR1 and CDR2 sequences are WSHSY and SAAADI. The V end was cut by 2 bases, the J end by 1 base, with 12 bases between. The CDR3 region is CASSEPRLGSYEQYF. DNA of the CDR3: TGCGCCAGCAGTGAGCCCAGGCTGGGTTCCTACGAGCAGTACTTC.

The rearrangement uses TRBV28 and TRBJ2-7; D is ambiguous. The V gene lost 2 bases and the J gene lost 5 bases, with 16 bases spanning the gap. The CDR3 is 15 amino acids. Germline values: CDR1 MDHEN, CDR2 SYDVKM. The CDR3 nucleotides read TGTGCCAGCAGTTTAGTCCAGGCCTTGTTGGACGAGCAGTACTTC. It codes for CASSLVQALLDEQYF.

In its sample, this clone was seen a few times. The chain recombines TRBV7-2 with TRBJ1-1, with D possibly TRBD1 on 5 matching bases. Germline loops: CDR1 SGHTA, CDR2 FQGNSA. With 1 base removed from V and 11 bases from J, the gap between germline ends came to 14 bases. This CDR3 has 13 amino acids. The CDR3 DNA follows: TGTGCCAGCAGCTTAGGGGGTCAGGGAGGGGCTTTCTTT. This encodes CASSLGGQGGAFF.

This rearrangement joins TRBV18 to TRBJ2-2, with TRBD2 matching 12 bases. Germline CDR1 KGHSH, CDR2 LQKENI. The CDR3 runs to 15 residues. Trimming removed 2 bases from V and 5 bases from J; junction bases left unmatched: 0. This chain's CDR3 is CASSPTSGRTGELFF. The CDR3 coding sequence is TGTGCCAGCTCACCAACTAGCGGGAGGACCGGGGAGCTGTTTTTT.

The J gene is TRBJ2-7, the V gene TRBV6-5, with TRBD1 matching 10 bases. J gave up 1 base and V 5 bases, and 2 bases lay outside the gene matches. Germline V CDR1 and CDR2: MNHEY, SVGAGI. CDR3 length equals 14 residues. The CDR3 region has the DNA TGTGCCAGCAGTAAGGACAGGGGGTCCTACGAGCAGTACTTC. It translates to CASSKDRGSYEQYF.

This clone was seen a few times. V usage is TRBV5-1 and J usage is TRBJ1-5; D ambiguous. The V gene's germline CDR1 is SGHRS and CDR2 YFSETQ. Trimming pared 0 bases from V and 3 bases from J, leaving 10 bases between. This CDR3 contains 15 residues. The CDR3 protein is CASSLVAGTNQPQHF. The DNA for the CDR3 is TGCGCCAGCAGCTTGGTGGCTGGCACCAATCAGCCCCAGCATTTT.

CDR3 region: CASSLPNSNGYTF. The DNA for the CDR3 is TGTGCCAGCAGCTTACCGAACTCAAATGGCTACACCTTC. The chain has TRBV13 and TRBJ1-2; D unclear. There are 13 residues in the CDR3. Germline-derived CDR1 and CDR2 are PRHDT and FYEKMQ (reference sequence). V lost 2 bases and J 6 bases, leaving 10 bases between the germline ends. Full variable domain (outside the CDR3, taken from reference TRBV13 and TRBJ1-2): AAGVIQSPRHLIKEKRETATLKCYPIPRHDTVYWYQQGPGQDPQFLISFYEKMQSDKGSIPDRFSAQQFSDYHSELNMSSLELGDSALYFCASSLPNSNGYTFGSGTRLTVV.

The genes are TRBV9 and TRBJ1-4, with unresolved D. V was shortened by 0 bases and J by 8 bases, with 8 bases between the two germline ends. Germline CDR1 is SGDLS and CDR2 is YYNGEE. CDR3 length: 13 residues. The CDR3 DNA sequence: TGTGCCAGCAGCGTAGAGCCAGGCGAAAAACTGTTTTTT. Its translation is CASSVEPGEKLFF.

The rearrangement joins TRBV9 to TRBJ2-1; 11 bases line up with TRBD1. J lost 9 bases, V lost 1 base, and 9 bases had no gene match. This CDR3 has 16 amino acids. The germline CDR1 and CDR2 sequences are SGDLS and YYNGEE. The CDR3 region is CASSVFPGQGAGEQFF. In nucleotides, the CDR3 is TGTGCCAGCAGCGTATTTCCAGGACAGGGGGCGGGTGAGCAGTTCTTC.

CDR3: CASSLQGTSEETQYF. The CDR3 DNA sequence: TGTGCCAGCAGTTTACAAGGGACTAGCGAAGAGACCCAGTACTTC. This chain joins TRBV28 and TRBJ2-5, with TRBD2 matching over 10 bases. The CDR3 has 15 residues. V shed 2 bases, J shed 3 bases, and the junction held 3 bases outside the gene matches. Germline-derived CDR1 and CDR2 are MDHEN and SYDVKM.